The 3 T cell receptor beta chains given below trace back to one sample, sequenced in a study of beta chain features in type 1 diabetes. The entirety of the isolated RNA underwent reverse transcription, so expressed TCRB transcripts were sequenced. Sequencing used immunoSEQ multiplex PCR; TCRdb keeps in-frame clones, though not all of them. Of some 150,000 clones in the sample, about 9.7% were seen once. Material: central memory CD4+ T cells from blood. These receptors were taken from a woman aged 40 to 49 in good health.

The CDR3 nucleotides are TGTGCCAGCAGCCTGCGAGGGGGGGTAGGCAATGAGCAGTTCTTC. Its translation: CASSLRGGVGNEQFF. The V gene is TRBV5-4, the J gene TRBJ2-1, with D perhaps TRBD2 (7 bases). This CDR3 contains 15 residues. V was pared by 4 bases and J by 6 bases, with 17 bases between. Germline lookup yields CDR1 SGHNT and CDR2 YYREEE (reference sequence).

This chain links TRBV19 with TRBJ1-2, with TRBD1 identical over 7 bases. CDR1 is LNHDA and CDR2 is SQIVND in the germline V gene (reference sequence). The V gene end was trimmed by 6 bases and the J gene end by 8 bases; junction bases not matched to a gene: 9. There are 13 residues in the CDR3. CDR3 protein: CASRVGTAKGYTF. The CDR3 DNA sequence: TGTGCCAGTAGGGTAGGGACAGCCAAAGGCTACACCTTC. Looking up the rest from reference TRBV19 and TRBJ1-2 gives the full variable domain: DGGITQSPKYLFRKEGQNVTLSCEQNLNHDAMYWYRQDPGQGLRLIYYSQIVNDFQKGDIAEGYSVSREKKESFPLTVTSAQKNPTAFYLCASRVGTAKGYTFGSGTRLTVV.

This clone has a handful of counts. The rearrangement links TRBV28 to TRBJ2-7; D is possibly TRBD2 (5 bases). There are 16 residues in the CDR3. V lost 3 bases, J lost 2 bases, and 17 bases lay in between. Germline V gene data show CDR1 as MDHEN and CDR2 as SYDVKM. The CDR3 DNA reads TGTGCCAGCAGTTTTTTTGTTCGAACTAGGGCCTACGAGCAGTACTTC. Residues: CASSFFVRTRAYEQYF. The full variable domain, with the rest looked up from reference TRBV28 and TRBJ2-7, is DVKVTQSSRYLVKRTGEKVFLECVQDMDHENMFWYRQDPGLGLRLIYFSYDVKMKEKGDIPEGYSVSREKKERFSLILESASTNQTSMYLCASSFFVRTRAYEQYFGPGTRLTVT.